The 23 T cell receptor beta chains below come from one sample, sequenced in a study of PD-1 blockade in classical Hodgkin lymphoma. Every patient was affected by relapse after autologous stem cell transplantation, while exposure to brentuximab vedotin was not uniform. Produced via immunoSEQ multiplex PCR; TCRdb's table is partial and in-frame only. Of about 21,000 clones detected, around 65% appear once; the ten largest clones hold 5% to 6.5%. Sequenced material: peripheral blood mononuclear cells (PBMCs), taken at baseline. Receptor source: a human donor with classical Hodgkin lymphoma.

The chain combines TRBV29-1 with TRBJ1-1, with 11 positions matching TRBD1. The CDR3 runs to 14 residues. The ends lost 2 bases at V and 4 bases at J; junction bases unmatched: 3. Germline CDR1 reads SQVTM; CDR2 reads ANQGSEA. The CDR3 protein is CSVERTGGGTEAFF. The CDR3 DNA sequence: TGCAGCGTTGAAAGGACAGGGGGCGGCACTGAAGCTTTCTTT.

CDR3 protein: CASSPTSGRVNEQFF. Here the CDR3 DNA reads TGTGCCAGCAGCCCGACCAGCGGGAGAGTCAATGAGCAGTTCTTC. This rearrangement joins TRBV11-3 to TRBJ2-1; 8 nucleotides agree with TRBD2. Germline CDR1 SGHNT, CDR2 YENEEA. V dropped 5 bases and J dropped 6; count of bases not matched to a gene: 9. This CDR3 spans 15 amino acids.

The CDR3 here is CASSLELAGPYEQYF. The CDR3 region has the DNA TGCGCCAGCAGCTTGGAATTGGCGGGTCCCTACGAGCAGTACTTC. The chain couples TRBV5-1 to TRBJ2-7; TRBD2 is a possible D gene (5 bases). Germline CDR1 reads SGHRS; CDR2 reads YFSETQ. This CDR3 spans 15 amino acids. The ends were cut back, 0 bases at V and 2 bases at J, with 12 bases in the middle.

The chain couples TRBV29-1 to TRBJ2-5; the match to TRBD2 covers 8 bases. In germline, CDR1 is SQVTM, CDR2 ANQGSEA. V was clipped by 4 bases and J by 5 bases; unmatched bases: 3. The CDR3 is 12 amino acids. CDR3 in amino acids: CSVVASGETQYF. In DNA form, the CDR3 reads TGCAGCGTTGTGGCTAGCGGGGAGACCCAGTACTTC.

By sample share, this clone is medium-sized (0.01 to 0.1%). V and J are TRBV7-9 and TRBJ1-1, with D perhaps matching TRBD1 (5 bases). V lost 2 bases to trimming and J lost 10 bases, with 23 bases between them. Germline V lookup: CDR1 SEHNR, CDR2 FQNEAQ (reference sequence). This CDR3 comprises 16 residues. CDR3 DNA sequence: TGTGCCAGCAGCTTACCCGACACGAGCGAGGGGATGGGAGCTTTCTTT. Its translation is CASSLPDTSEGMGAFF.

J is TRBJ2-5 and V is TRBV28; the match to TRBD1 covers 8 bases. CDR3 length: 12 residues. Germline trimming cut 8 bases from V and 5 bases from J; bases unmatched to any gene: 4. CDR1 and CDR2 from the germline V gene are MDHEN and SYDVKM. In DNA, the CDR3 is TGTGCCAGCGGACAGGGTAGGGAGACCCAGTACTTC. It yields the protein CASGQGRETQYF.

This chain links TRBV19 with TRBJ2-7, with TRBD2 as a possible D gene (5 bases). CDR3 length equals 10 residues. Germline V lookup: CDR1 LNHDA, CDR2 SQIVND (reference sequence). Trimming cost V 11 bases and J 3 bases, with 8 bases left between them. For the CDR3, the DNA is TGTGCCCGAGGGTACTACGAGCAGTACTTC. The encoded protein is CARGYYEQYF.

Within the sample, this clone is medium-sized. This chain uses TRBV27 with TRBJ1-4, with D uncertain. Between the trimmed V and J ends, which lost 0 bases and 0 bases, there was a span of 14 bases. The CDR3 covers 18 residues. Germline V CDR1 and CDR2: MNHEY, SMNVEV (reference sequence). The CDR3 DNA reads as TGTGCCAGCAGTTTATCGGAGAGGGTTTACCCAACTAATGAAAAACTGTTTTTT. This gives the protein CASSLSERVYPTNEKLFF.

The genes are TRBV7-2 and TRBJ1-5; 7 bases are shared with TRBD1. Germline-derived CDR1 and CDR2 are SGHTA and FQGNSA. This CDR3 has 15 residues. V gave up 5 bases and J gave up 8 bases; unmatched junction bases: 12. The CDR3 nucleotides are TGTGCCAGCAGCCCGAAGGACAGGAGATCAGAGCCCCAGCATTTT. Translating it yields CASSPKDRRSEPQHF.

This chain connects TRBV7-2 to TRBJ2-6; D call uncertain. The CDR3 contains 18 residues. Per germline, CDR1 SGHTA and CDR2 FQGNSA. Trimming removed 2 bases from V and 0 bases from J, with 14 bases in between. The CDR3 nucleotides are TGTGCCAGCAGCTTACGTTCACAGACCCTCTCTGGGGCCAACGTCCTGACTTTC. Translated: CASSLRSQTLSGANVLTF. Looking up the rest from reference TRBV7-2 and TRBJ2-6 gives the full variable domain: GAGVSQSPSNKVTEKGKDVELRCDPISGHTALYWYRQSLGQGLEFLIYFQGNSAPDKSGLPSDRFSAERTGGSVSTLTIQRTQQEDSAVYLCASSLRSQTLSGANVLTFGAGSRLTVL.

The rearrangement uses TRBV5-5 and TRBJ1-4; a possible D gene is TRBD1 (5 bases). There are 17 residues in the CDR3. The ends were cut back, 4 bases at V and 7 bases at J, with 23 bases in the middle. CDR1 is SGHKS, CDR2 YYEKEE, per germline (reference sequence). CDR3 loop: CASSQLPPGGGIEKLFF. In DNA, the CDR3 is TGTGCCAGCAGCCAATTACCCCCCGGGGGAGGTATTGAAAAACTGTTTTTT.

The CDR3 reads CASRGRGGAQETQYF. In DNA form, the CDR3 reads TGCGCCAGCAGGGGGCGCGGGGGGGCCCAAGAGACCCAGTACTTC. This chain connects TRBV5-1 to TRBJ2-5, with 9 bases aligning to TRBD2. The J segment lost 1 base and the V segment lost 5 bases, leaving 6 bases of the junction unmatched. The germline CDR1 and CDR2 sequences are SGHRS and YFSETQ. CDR3 length equals 15 residues. The full variable domain, in which reference TRBV5-1 and TRBJ2-5 provide the parts outside the CDR3, is KAGVTQTPRYLIKTRGQQVTLSCSPISGHRSVSWYQQTPGQGLQFLFEYFSETQRNKGNFPGRFSGRQFSNSRSEMNVSTLELGDSALYLCASRGRGGAQETQYFGPGTRLLVL.

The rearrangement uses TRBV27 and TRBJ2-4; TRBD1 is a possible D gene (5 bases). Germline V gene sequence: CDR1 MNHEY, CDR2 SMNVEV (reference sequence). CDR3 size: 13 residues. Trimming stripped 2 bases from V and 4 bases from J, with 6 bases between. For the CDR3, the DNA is TGTGCCAGCAGTTTAGACAGAAAAAACATTCAGTACTTC. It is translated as CASSLDRKNIQYF.

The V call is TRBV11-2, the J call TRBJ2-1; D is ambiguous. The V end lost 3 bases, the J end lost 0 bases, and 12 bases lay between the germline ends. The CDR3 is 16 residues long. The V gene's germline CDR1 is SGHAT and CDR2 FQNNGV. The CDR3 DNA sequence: TGTGCCAGCAGCTTTTCAAGGTATAGCTCCTACAATGAGCAGTTCTTC. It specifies CASSFSRYSSYNEQFF.

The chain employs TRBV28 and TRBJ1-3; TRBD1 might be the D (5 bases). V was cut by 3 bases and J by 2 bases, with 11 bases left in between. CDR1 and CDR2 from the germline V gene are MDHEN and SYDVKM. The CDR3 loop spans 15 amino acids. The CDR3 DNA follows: TGTGCCAGCAGTTTGGGAGGGGCGACTGGAAACACCATATATTTT. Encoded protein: CASSLGGATGNTIYF.

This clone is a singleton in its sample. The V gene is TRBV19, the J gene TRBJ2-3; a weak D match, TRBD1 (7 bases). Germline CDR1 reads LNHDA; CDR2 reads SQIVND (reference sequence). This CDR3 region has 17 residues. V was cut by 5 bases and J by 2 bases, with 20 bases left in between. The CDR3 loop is CASSPPPGGSPTDTQYF. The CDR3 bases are TGTGCCAGTAGTCCTCCTCCAGGGGGGTCGCCCACAGATACGCAGTATTTT.

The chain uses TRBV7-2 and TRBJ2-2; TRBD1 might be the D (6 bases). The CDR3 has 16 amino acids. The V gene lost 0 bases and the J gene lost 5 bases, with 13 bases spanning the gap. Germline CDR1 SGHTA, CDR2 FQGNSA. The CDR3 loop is CASSLAVGTRTGELFF. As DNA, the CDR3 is TGTGCCAGCAGCTTAGCCGTCGGGACAAGGACCGGGGAGCTGTTTTTT. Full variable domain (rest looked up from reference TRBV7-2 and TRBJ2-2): GAGVSQSPSNKVTEKGKDVELRCDPISGHTALYWYRQSLGQGLEFLIYFQGNSAPDKSGLPSDRFSAERTGGSVSTLTIQRTQQEDSAVYLCASSLAVGTRTGELFFGEGSRLTVL.

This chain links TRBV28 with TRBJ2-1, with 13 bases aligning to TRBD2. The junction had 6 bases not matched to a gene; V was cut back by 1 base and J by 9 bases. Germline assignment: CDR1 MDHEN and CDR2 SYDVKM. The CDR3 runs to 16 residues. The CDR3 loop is CASSLLGLAGSVEQFF. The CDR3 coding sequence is TGTGCCAGCAGTTTATTGGGACTAGCGGGAAGTGTTGAGCAGTTCTTC.

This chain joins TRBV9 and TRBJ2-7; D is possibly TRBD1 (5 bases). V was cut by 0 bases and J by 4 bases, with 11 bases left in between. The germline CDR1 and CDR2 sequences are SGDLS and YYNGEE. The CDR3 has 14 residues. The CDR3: CASSVDVGQYEQYF. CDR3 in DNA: TGTGCCAGCAGCGTAGATGTGGGGCAATACGAGCAGTACTTC.

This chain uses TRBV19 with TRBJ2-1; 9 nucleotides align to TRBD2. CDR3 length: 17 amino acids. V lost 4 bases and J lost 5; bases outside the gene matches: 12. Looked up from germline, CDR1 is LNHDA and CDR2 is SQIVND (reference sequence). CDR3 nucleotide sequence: TGTGCCAGTAGTACCTCGGGTAGCGGGGGACCGCACAATGAGCAGTTCTTC. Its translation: CASSTSGSGGPHNEQFF. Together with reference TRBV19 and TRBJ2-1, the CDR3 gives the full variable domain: DGGITQSPKYLFRKEGQNVTLSCEQNLNHDAMYWYRQDPGQGLRLIYYSQIVNDFQKGDIAEGYSVSREKKESFPLTVTSAQKNPTAFYLCASSTSGSGGPHNEQFFGPGTRLTVL.

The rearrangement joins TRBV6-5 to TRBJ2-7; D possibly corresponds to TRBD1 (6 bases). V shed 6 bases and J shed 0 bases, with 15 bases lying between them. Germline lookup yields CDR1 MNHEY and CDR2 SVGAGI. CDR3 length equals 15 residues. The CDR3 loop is CASSQPGHGSYEQYF. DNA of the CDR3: TGTGCCAGCAGCCAACCGGGACACGGCTCCTACGAGCAGTACTTC.

The CDR3 spells CATGGDGSSYNEQFF. CDR3 bases: TGTGCCACTGGGGGGGACGGAAGCTCCTACAATGAGCAGTTCTTC. This chain connects TRBV15 to TRBJ2-1, with 7 bases that match TRBD2. Germline V gene data show CDR1 as LNHNV and CDR2 as YYDKDF (reference sequence). Germline trimming cut 9 bases from V and 0 bases from J; bases unmatched to any gene: 8. The CDR3 spans 15 residues. Looking up the rest from reference TRBV15 and TRBJ2-1 gives the full variable domain: DAMVIQNPRYQVTQFGKPVTLSCSQTLNHNVMYWYQQKSSQAPKLLFHYYDKDFNNEADTPDNFQSRRPNTSFCFLDIRSPGLGDTAMYLCATGGDGSSYNEQFFGPGTRLTVL.

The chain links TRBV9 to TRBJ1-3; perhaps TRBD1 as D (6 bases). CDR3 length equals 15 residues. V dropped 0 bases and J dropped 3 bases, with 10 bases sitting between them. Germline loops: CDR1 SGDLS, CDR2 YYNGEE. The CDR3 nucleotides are TGTGCCAGCAGCGTAGAAGGGACAAATGGAAACACCATATATTTT. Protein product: CASSVEGTNGNTIYF. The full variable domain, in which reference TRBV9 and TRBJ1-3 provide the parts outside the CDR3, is DSGVTQTPKHLITATGQRVTLRCSPRSGDLSVYWYQQSLDQGLQFLIQYYNGEERAKGNILERFSAQQFPDLHSELNLSSLELGDSALYFCASSVEGTNGNTIYFGEGSWLTVV.